This T cell receptor (beta chain) was recorded in a study of blood T cell repertoires in COVID-19. The wider study: PBMCs, B-cell-depleted T cells, or T cells were the source of the cDNA or gDNA that made up the material.

The CDR3 contains 14 residues. Germline CDR1 is SGHDT and CDR2 is YYEEEE. Trimming removed 4 bases at V and 8 bases at J, with 18 bases between. Libraries were prepared by immunoSEQ multiplex PCR; TCRdb keeps only in-frame clonotypes and omits some of them. The sample lists about 480,000 clones; approximately 90% were seen once. The specimen was peripheral blood. This chain joins TRBV5-6 and TRBJ1-2, with unresolved D. This clonotype originated in a woman between 45 and 65 years old with COVID-19, enrolled during active disease. The CDR3 DNA reads TGTGCCAGCAGCCCCCTACTGAGGGAGGTCGGCTACACCTTC. As protein: CASSPLLREVGYTF.